This TCR beta chain was profiled in a study of T cells in Graves' hyperthyroidism and ophthalmopathy. As for the study in general: Sampling of peripheral blood happened at initial diagnosis, prior to any treatment. Whole-study results and caveats: Peripheral blood also featured most of the thyroid clonotypes expanded above 0.001.

This clonotype was recorded at least ten times. Its matching antigen is unknown. The CDR3 consists of 14 residues. Germline lookup yields CDR1 LGHDT and CDR2 YNNKEL (reference sequence). V lost 4 bases, J lost 2 bases, and 9 bases lay in between. Amplification targeted TCR beta CDR3 regions from RNA transcripts. The HTBI primer set served for first-round RT-PCR of the TCR CDR3. TCRdb called the multiplex PCR reads again in MiXCR, with one record for every CDR3 protein. This table has over 500,000 distinct CDR3 sequences, 13% to 15% appearing once. Hyperthyroidism had been newly diagnosed in patients aged 18 to 65, and its duration was under 2 months. Clinical symptoms, serum thyroxine and TRAb, thyroid ultrasound and orbital computed tomography were used for the diagnoses.

Material for sequencing was blood. The receptor's source is a woman between 35 and 50 years old with Graves' hyperthyroidism. The genes are TRBV3-1 and TRBJ2-1, with D tentatively TRBD2 (6 bases). This CDR3 reads CASSPQRAYNEQFF. The CDR3 nucleotides read TGTGCCAGCAGCCCCCAGCGGGCCTACAATGAGCAGTTCTTC.